Below are 28 T cell receptor beta chains sequenced from a single sample in a study of T cells in Graves' hyperthyroidism and ophthalmopathy. Amplification yielded TCR beta CDR3 regions, with RNA transcripts as the source. RT-PCR in the first round (using the HTBI primer set) targeted the TCR CDR3. TCRdb recomputed calls from the multiplex PCR reads with MiXCR, one row per CDR3 protein. The top ten clones hold 30% to 40% of a sample with around 300,000 distinct CDR3 sequences, roughly an eighth of them seen once. The material sequenced was blood. All receptors come from a woman between 40 and 55 years old with Graves' ophthalmopathy.

This clonotype was detected many times. The chain links TRBV11-1 to TRBJ1-1, with D hard to call. CDR1 is SGHAT, CDR2 FQDESV, per germline (reference sequence). Trimming took off 5 bases at V and 1 base at J, with 8 bases between the two ends. The CDR3 covers 13 residues. The CDR3 here is CASSQDGNTEAFF. As DNA, the CDR3 is TGTGCCAGCAGCCAAGACGGGAACACTGAAGCTTTCTTT.

There are a few counts of this clonotype. This CDR3 fails to terminate in the conserved phenylalanine or tryptophan, so it likely reflects a read error. The chain combines TRBV2 with TRBJ1-1; D uncertain. V was shortened by 10 bases and J by 1 base, with 10 bases between the two germline ends. Germline CDR1 SNHLY, CDR2 FYNNEI. The CDR3 length is 12 residues. The CDR3 nucleotides are TGTGCCATTCTTAGAGAGAACACTGAAGCTTTCTCT. Amino acids: CAILRENTEAFS.

This clonotype was seen ten or more times. V usage is TRBV2 and J usage is TRBJ1-1; D gene unclear. This CDR3 comprises 16 residues. V was shortened by 3 bases and J by 4 bases, with 18 bases between the two germline ends. The germline gives CDR1 SNHLY, CDR2 FYNNEI. CDR3 DNA sequence: TGTGCCAGCAGTGACGCAGTGTCCCCGCGGGGCACTGAAGCTTTCTTT. Amino acid sequence: CASSDAVSPRGTEAFF.

Worth noting for this clonotype: Since a much larger clone is just one base distant, this may be a read error. V gene TRBV15 combines with J gene TRBJ2-1; TRBD2 is a possible D gene (6 bases). The CDR3 consists of 16 residues. CDR1 is LNHNV, CDR2 YYDKDF, per germline (reference sequence). CDR3 DNA sequence: TGTGCCGCCAGCAGAGATCCGGGGGTGGGCTACAATGAGCAGTTCTTC. Protein product: CAASRDPGVGYNEQFF.

This clonotype has more than one count but fewer than ten. J is TRBJ2-6 and V is TRBV12-3 or TRBV12-4; TRBD2 aligns across 7 bases. The CDR3 covers 17 residues. V was clipped by 6 bases and J by 0 bases; unmatched bases: 8. In nucleotides, the CDR3 is TGTGCCAGCAGGGATAGTTGGGGGGGCTCTGGGGCCAACGTCCTGACTTTC. Protein: CASRDSWGGSGANVLTF.

This chain links TRBV7-2 with TRBJ2-2, with D possibly being TRBD1 (5 bases). Germline loops: CDR1 SGHTA, CDR2 FQGNSA. V was shortened by 4 bases and J by 7 bases, with 13 bases between the two germline ends. This CDR3 comprises 14 residues. CDR3 DNA: TGTGCCAGCAGCTCCTCTCCAGGGATCGGGGAGCTGTTTTTT. Protein: CASSSSPGIGELFF. Using reference TRBV7-2 and TRBJ2-2 for the parts outside the CDR3, the full variable domain is GAGVSQSPSNKVTEKGKDVELRCDPISGHTALYWYRQSLGQGLEFLIYFQGNSAPDKSGLPSDRFSAERTGGSVSTLTIQRTQQEDSAVYLCASSSSPGIGELFFGEGSRLTVL.

This chain joins TRBV7-2 and TRBJ1-3; D remains ambiguous. Between the trimmed V and J ends, which lost 4 bases and 0 bases, there was a span of 16 bases. The CDR3 has 17 amino acids. The V gene's germline CDR1 is SGHTA and CDR2 FQGNSA. CDR3 sequence (DNA): TGTGCCAGCAGCTCTATCCCAATGACGGTCTCTGGAAACACCATATATTTT. Translation: CASSSIPMTVSGNTIYF.

Note on this clonotype: At one boundary the junction diverges from the germline segment, which might be a read error. This sequence joins TRBV27 and TRBJ2-7, with D hard to call. The CDR3 consists of 14 residues. The germline V gene encodes CDR1 MNHEY and CDR2 SMNVEV (reference sequence). CDR3 nucleotide sequence: TGTACCAGCAGTTCAGGTACCTCCTCCTACGAGCAGTACTTC. Translated: CTSSSGTSSYEQYF.

V is TRBV4-2 and J is TRBJ2-7; TRBD2 matches at 9 bases. This CDR3 region has 13 residues. V dropped 4 bases and J dropped 7; count of bases not matched to a gene: 5. CDR1 and CDR2 from the germline V gene are LGHNA and YNFKEQ. CDR3 loop: CASSPSRGGEQYF. CDR3 in DNA: TGTGCCAGCAGCCCGTCGCGGGGGGGGGAGCAGTACTTC.

This clonotype was counted at least ten times. J is TRBJ1-5 and V is TRBV7-9; D not certain. Germline V gene data show CDR1 as SEHNR and CDR2 as FQNEAQ (reference sequence). The length of the CDR3 is 15 residues. V was cut by 6 bases and J by 2 bases, with 14 bases left in between. The CDR3 protein is CASSWGGNGNQPQHF. CDR3 DNA: TGTGCCAGCAGTTGGGGAGGGAATGGCAATCAGCCCCAGCATTTT.

The chain is built from TRBV29-1 and TRBJ2-1; perhaps TRBD1 as D (6 bases). V dropped 2 bases and J dropped 5 bases, with 13 bases sitting between them. CDR3 size: 14 residues. The V gene's germline CDR1 is SQVTM and CDR2 ANQGSEA. CDR3 nucleotides: TGCAGCGTTGAACGCGCAGGGGCTAACAATGAGCAGTTCTTC. It codes for CSVERAGANNEQFF.

The V call is TRBV7-9, the J call TRBJ2-6, with 7 bases fitting TRBD1. Germline CDR1 is SEHNR and CDR2 is FQNEAQ (reference sequence). Trimming cost V 1 base and J 1 base; bases outside gene matches: 7. The CDR3 is 18 residues long. This CDR3 reads CASSLGTGSRSGANVLTF. In nucleotides, the CDR3 is TGTGCCAGCAGCTTAGGGACAGGTTCTAGGTCTGGGGCCAACGTCCTGACTTTC.

This clonotype was observed at least ten times. The chain carries TRBV2 and TRBJ1-1; tentatively, D is TRBD1 (6 bases). The CDR3 is 14 residues long. Trimming removed 1 base from V and 4 bases from J, with 10 bases in between. The germline V gene has CDR1 SNHLY and CDR2 FYNNEI. CDR3 amino acids: CASSEGGQGTEAFF. DNA for the CDR3: TGTGCCAGCAGTGAAGGGGGGCAGGGCACTGAAGCTTTCTTT.

This clonotype was seen only once. The V gene is TRBV4-1, the J gene TRBJ2-4; 15 bases are a match to TRBD2. Germline V gene sequence: CDR1 MGHRA, CDR2 YSYEKL. The CDR3 is 17 residues long. V dropped 5 bases and J dropped 9; count of bases not matched to a gene: 11. CDR3 sequence (DNA): TGCGCCAGCAGCTCCCGGACTAGCGGGAGGGATTGGAGCATTCAGTACTTC. This codes for CASSSRTSGRDWSIQYF.

This clonotype was seen repeatedly, ten times or more. The V and J genes are TRBV7-9 and TRBJ2-1; 8 nucleotides agree with TRBD1. V gave up 4 bases and J gave up 6 bases; unmatched junction bases: 5. The length of the CDR3 is 14 residues. Germline V gives CDR1 SEHNR, CDR2 FQNEAQ (reference sequence). The DNA for the CDR3 is TGTGCCAGCAGCTGGACAGGGCTTGCCAATGAGCAGTTCTTC. It codes for CASSWTGLANEQFF.

This clonotype was seen ten or more times. The chain combines TRBV2 with TRBJ2-3, with unresolved D. This CDR3 is built from 13 residues. Germline CDR1 is SNHLY and CDR2 is FYNNEI. V was clipped by 7 bases and J by 4 bases, with 12 bases between them. Here the CDR3 reads CASNARRSDTQYF. The CDR3 DNA follows: TGTGCCAGCAACGCTCGGAGATCAGATACGCAGTATTTT.

This clonotype was counted many times. The chain recombines TRBV2 with TRBJ1-5; D gene unclear. The CDR3 runs to 15 residues. Trimming left V 0 bases short and J 4 bases short, with 10 bases between. CDR1 and CDR2 from the germline V gene are SNHLY and FYNNEI. The CDR3: CASSEAWDGNQPQHF. CDR3 in DNA: TGTGCCAGCAGTGAAGCCTGGGATGGGAATCAGCCCCAGCATTTT.

Many counts were recorded for this clonotype. The gene calls are TRBV5-4 and TRBJ2-1, with D unresolved. V lost 4 bases to trimming and J lost 6 bases, with 5 bases between them. The CDR3 is 11 amino acids. CDR1 and CDR2 (germline): SGHNT, YYREEE (reference sequence). Written as DNA, the CDR3 is TGTGCCAGCAGCCGTAGCAATGAGCAGTTCTTC. Protein sequence: CASSRSNEQFF.

This clonotype was recorded a few times. A much more abundant neighbour one base away suggests this may be a read error. The chain has TRBV2 and TRBJ1-1; TRBD1 matches at 9 bases. Unmatched junction bases numbered 10, after V lost 2 bases and J lost 6 bases. CDR3 size: 16 residues. Germline CDR1 and CDR2: SNHLY and FYNNEI. CDR3 amino acids: CASSERVDRGGSEAFF. The DNA of the CDR3 is TGTGCCAGCAGTGAAAGAGTTGACAGGGGGGGGTCTGAAGCTTTCTTT.

This clonotype was counted between two and nine times. This chain links TRBV27 with TRBJ2-2; D unclear. This CDR3 has 15 amino acids. CDR1 MNHEY and CDR2 SMNVEV come from the germline V gene (reference sequence). Trimming removed 7 bases at V and 6 bases at J, with 18 bases between. The CDR3 loop is CASKLGRQRPGELFF. The CDR3 coding sequence is TGTGCCAGCAAACTGGGAAGGCAGCGACCCGGGGAGCTGTTTTTT.

The chain joins TRBV19 to TRBJ2-2; perhaps TRBD1 as D (6 bases). The CDR3 consists of 16 residues. With 5 bases removed from V and 1 base from J, the gap between germline ends came to 14 bases. From germline, CDR1 is LNHDA and CDR2 SQIVND (reference sequence). CDR3 in amino acids: CASSFRAGVNTGELFF. Written as DNA, the CDR3 is TGTGCCAGTAGTTTTCGAGCAGGGGTGAACACCGGGGAGCTGTTTTTT. Filled out from reference TRBV19 and TRBJ2-2, the complete variable domain reads DGGITQSPKYLFRKEGQNVTLSCEQNLNHDAMYWYRQDPGQGLRLIYYSQIVNDFQKGDIAEGYSVSREKKESFPLTVTSAQKNPTAFYLCASSFRAGVNTGELFFGEGSRLTVL.

On this clonotype: One end of the junction is discordant with germline, which a read error may explain. J is TRBJ1-4 and V is TRBV5-6; a weak D match, TRBD1 (5 bases). This CDR3 comprises 16 residues. Germline CDR1 is SGHDT and CDR2 is YYEEEE. The CDR3 sequence: CASSLEPGTANEKLFF. DNA of the CDR3: TGTGCCAGTAGCTTGGAACCCGGGACGGCAAATGAAAAACTGTTTTTT.

This clonotype occurred a few times. The V gene is TRBV5-6, the J gene TRBJ2-5, with D maybe TRBD1 (6 bases). Germline V lookup: CDR1 SGHDT, CDR2 YYEEEE. The CDR3 is 14 amino acids. V was cut by 2 bases and J by 2 bases, with 10 bases left in between. Here the CDR3 reads CASSFGTKQETQYF. CDR3 coding DNA: TGTGCCAGCAGCTTCGGGACAAAACAAGAGACCCAGTACTTC.

This clonotype has only a few counts. The chain employs TRBV20-1 and TRBJ2-5; no clear D gene. V lost 8 bases and J lost 4, with 8 bases in between. Germline V gives CDR1 DFQATT, CDR2 SNEGSKA (reference sequence). The CDR3 consists of 10 residues. The CDR3 loop reads CSSLGETQYF. CDR3 nucleotide sequence: TGCAGTTCACTGGGAGAGACCCAGTACTTC.

A few counts support this clonotype. The chain joins TRBV7-9 to TRBJ1-1; no reliable D call. The CDR3 spans 11 residues. The germline CDR1 and CDR2 sequences are SEHNR and FQNEAQ (reference sequence). V shed 8 bases and J shed 5 bases, with 9 bases lying between them. In DNA form, the CDR3 reads TGTGCCAGCGGCGGGCGGACTGAAGCTTTCTTT. This encodes CASGGRTEAFF.

This clonotype was found many times. V gene TRBV5-6 combines with J gene TRBJ1-2; tentatively, D is TRBD1 (5 bases). This CDR3 is built from 16 residues. Germline-derived CDR1 and CDR2 are SGHDT and YYEEEE. V shed 4 bases and J shed 4 bases, with 20 bases lying between them. The CDR3 sequence: CASSPPWRGISYGYTF. For the CDR3, the DNA is TGTGCCAGCAGCCCACCATGGCGGGGGATTAGCTATGGCTACACCTTC.

The V and J genes are TRBV24-1 and TRBJ1-5, with a tentative D call TRBD1 (6 bases). The CDR3 contains 12 residues. Germline V gene sequence: CDR1 KGHDR, CDR2 SFDVKD. V was cut by 7 bases and J by 6 bases, with 9 bases left in between. This CDR3 reads CATRRGSQPQHF. CDR3 in DNA: TGTGCCACCAGAAGGGGGAGTCAGCCCCAGCATTTT.

This clonotype was recorded many times. The CDR3 sequence is CASTRTGGYEQYF. Written as DNA, the CDR3 is TGTGCCAGTACTAGGACAGGGGGCTACGAGCAGTACTTC. The J gene is TRBJ2-7, the V gene TRBV12-3 or TRBV12-4; 10 bases fit TRBD1. V gave up 9 bases and J gave up 3 bases; unmatched junction bases: 5. The CDR3 contains 13 residues.